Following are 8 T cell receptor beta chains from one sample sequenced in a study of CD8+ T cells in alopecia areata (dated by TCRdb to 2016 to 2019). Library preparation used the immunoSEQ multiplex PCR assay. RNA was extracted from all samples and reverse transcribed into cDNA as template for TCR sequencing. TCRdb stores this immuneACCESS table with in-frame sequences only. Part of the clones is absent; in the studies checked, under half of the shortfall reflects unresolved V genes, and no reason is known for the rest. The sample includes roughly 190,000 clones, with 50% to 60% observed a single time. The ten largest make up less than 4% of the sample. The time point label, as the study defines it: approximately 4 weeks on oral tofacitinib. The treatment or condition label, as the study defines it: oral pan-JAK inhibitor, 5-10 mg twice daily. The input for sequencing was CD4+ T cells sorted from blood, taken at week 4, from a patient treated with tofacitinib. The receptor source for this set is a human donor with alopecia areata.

CDR3 in amino acids: CASSLSSGGGNEQFF. The CDR3 DNA is TGTGCCAGCAGCTTGTCTAGCGGGGGGGGTAATGAGCAGTTCTTC. The gene calls are TRBV11-2 and TRBJ2-1, with 12 bases that match TRBD2. The germline gives CDR1 SGHAT, CDR2 FQNNGV. CDR3 size: 15 residues. V trimming: 3 bases; J trimming: 7 bases; junction bases outside the gene matches: 4.

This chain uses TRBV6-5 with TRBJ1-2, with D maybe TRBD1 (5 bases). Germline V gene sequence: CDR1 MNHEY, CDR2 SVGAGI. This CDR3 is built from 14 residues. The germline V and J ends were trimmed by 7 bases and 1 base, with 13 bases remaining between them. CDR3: CASNSGPLNYGYTF. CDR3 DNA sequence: TGTGCCAGCAATTCGGGACCGCTTAACTATGGCTACACCTTC.

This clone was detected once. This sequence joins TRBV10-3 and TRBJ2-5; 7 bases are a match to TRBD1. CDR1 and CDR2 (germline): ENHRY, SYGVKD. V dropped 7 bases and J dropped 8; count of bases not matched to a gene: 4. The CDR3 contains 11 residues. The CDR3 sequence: CAIKDRTTQYF. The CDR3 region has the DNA TGTGCCATCAAGGACAGGACTACCCAGTACTTC.

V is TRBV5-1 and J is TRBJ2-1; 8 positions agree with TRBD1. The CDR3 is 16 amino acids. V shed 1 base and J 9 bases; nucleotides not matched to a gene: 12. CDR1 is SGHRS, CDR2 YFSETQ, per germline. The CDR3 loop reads CASSLPGQGASGEQFF. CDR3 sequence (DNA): TGCGCCAGCAGCTTGCCGGGGCAGGGGGCATCGGGTGAGCAGTTCTTC.

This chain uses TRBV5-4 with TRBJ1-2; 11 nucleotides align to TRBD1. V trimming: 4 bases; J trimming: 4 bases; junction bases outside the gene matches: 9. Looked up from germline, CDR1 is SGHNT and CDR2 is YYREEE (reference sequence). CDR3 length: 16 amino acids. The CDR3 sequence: CASSPDPGQGVYGYTF. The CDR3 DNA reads TGTGCCAGCAGCCCGGACCCGGGACAGGGGGTCTATGGCTACACCTTC.

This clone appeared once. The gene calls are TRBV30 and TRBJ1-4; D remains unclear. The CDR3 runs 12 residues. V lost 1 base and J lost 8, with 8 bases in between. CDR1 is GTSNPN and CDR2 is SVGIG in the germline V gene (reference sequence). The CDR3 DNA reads TGTGCCTGGAGTGGGCTGGGCGAAAAACTGTTTTTT. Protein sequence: CAWSGLGEKLFF.

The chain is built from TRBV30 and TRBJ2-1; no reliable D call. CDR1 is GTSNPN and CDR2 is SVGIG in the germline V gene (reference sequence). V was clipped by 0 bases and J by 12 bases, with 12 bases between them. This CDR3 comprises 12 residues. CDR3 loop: CAWSVGPPGQFF. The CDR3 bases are TGTGCCTGGAGTGTTGGGCCCCCGGGGCAGTTCTTC.

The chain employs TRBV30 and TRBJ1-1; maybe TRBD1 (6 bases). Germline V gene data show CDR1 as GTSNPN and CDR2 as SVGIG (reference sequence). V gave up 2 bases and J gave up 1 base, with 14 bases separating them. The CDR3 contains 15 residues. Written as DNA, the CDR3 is TGTGCCTGGAGTCGCTTCGACAGGACGAACACTGAAGCTTTCTTT. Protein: CAWSRFDRTNTEAFF.